This TCR beta chain was recorded in a study of blood T cell repertoires in COVID-19. Study-level background: In each case, the material was cDNA or gDNA derived from T cells, B-cell-depleted T cells, or PBMCs.

This table comes from immunoSEQ multiplex PCR, and its TCRdb copy is limited to in-frame clones, with some not included. The profile covers 250,000 to 300,000 clones, with approximately 91% appearing a single time and 2.3% taken by the ten largest. The study assigned cohorts using participant-reported clinical history. Germline V gene sequence: CDR1 SNHLY, CDR2 FYNNEI. Trimming shortened V by 2 bases and J by 7 bases, and 14 bases separated the two germline ends. The CDR3 covers 14 residues. This clonotype was sampled from a woman aged 35 to 49 with acute COVID-19. Source material: PBMCs or T cells enriched from blood (not recorded which). The gene calls are TRBV2 and TRBJ1-2; no clear D gene. In DNA form, the CDR3 reads TGTGCCAGCAGTGAAACTCGGGGAGTGAGTGGCTACACCTTC. Encoded protein: CASSETRGVSGYTF.